This TCR beta chain was captured in a study of blood T cell repertoires in COVID-19. Study-wide background: Specimens from acute and convalescent COVID-19 originated in the United States, Italy and Spain.

Here immunoSEQ multiplex PCR was the method, and the copy in TCRdb shows in-frame clones only, minus some. The sample holds fewer than 200,000 clones, 70% to 90% seen once. The CDR3 has 15 amino acids. The V and J ends lost 2 bases and 3 bases respectively, with 11 bases between them. The germline V gene encodes CDR1 SGHDT and CDR2 YYEEEE. The chain carries TRBV5-6 and TRBJ2-2, with TRBD1 as a possible D gene (6 bases). The source of this sequence is a man aged 60 to 75 who had recovered from COVID-19. Sequenced sample: peripheral blood. For the CDR3, the DNA is TGTGCCAGCAGCTTACAGGGCGGTTACACCGGGGAGCTGTTTTTT. Translating gives CASSLQGGYTGELFF. The full variable domain, its missing parts supplied by reference TRBV5-6 and TRBJ2-2, is DAGVTQSPTHLIKTRGQQVTLRCSPKSGHDTVSWYQQALGQGPQFIFQYYEEEERQRGNFPDRFSGHQFPNYSSELNVNALLLGDSALYLCASSLQGGYTGELFFGEGSRLTVL.